This T cell receptor (beta chain) originates from a study of beta chain features in type 1 diabetes. Study at large: Sorted cells from all samples, numbering 107,917,701, were examined.

Investigators reverse transcribed all isolated RNA, so they sequenced expressed TCRB transcripts. Using immunoSEQ multiplex PCR, the repertoire was profiled, and TCRdb retains in-frame clones only, with some absent. The sample holds around 320,000 clones, 14% seen once. Sorted CD4+ subsets: naive, central memory, regulatory, stem cell-like memory (CD45RO/CCR7/CD25/CD127/CD95/CD27 panel). Study conclusions and caveats: There was no resolution here of whether HLA type influences TCRB rearrangement. Among patients, naive, central memory and Treg TCRB repertoires appeared more similar than among healthy donors.

In this sample, this clone turned up a few times. Its target is not known. The CDR3 covers 13 residues. Looked up from germline, CDR1 is SEHNR and CDR2 is FQNEAQ (reference sequence). V lost 3 bases and J 4 bases, leaving 7 bases between the germline ends. The specimen sequenced was central memory CD4+ T cells from blood. This chain connects TRBV7-9 to TRBJ2-1; the D is unclear. The TCR comes from a man aged 25-45 years in good health. CDR3 sequence reads: CASSFENYNEQFF. The CDR3 region has the DNA TGTGCCAGCAGCTTTGAGAATTACAATGAGCAGTTCTTC.